The present T cell receptor (beta chain) was sequenced within a study of tumor-infiltrating lymphocytes in localized non-small cell lung cancer. In the study overall: The cohort mixed smokers and never-smokers, several histologies, and some post-neoadjuvant-chemotherapy samples.

Repertoires were generated with immunoSEQ multiplex PCR, while TCRdb's copy carries only in-frame clones and drops some. The sample yields 9,500 to 15,000 clones, around 76% seen once. Of note for this clone: Its specificity is not known.

Germline CDR1 reads ENHRY; CDR2 reads SYGVKD. This CDR3 comprises 13 residues. Trimming shortened V by 3 bases and J by 4 bases, and 7 bases separated the two germline ends. Study results and limitations: Different pieces of the same tissue were used for each assay. Compared with uninvolved lung, tumors showed higher T cell infiltration by TCRbeta sequencing. Available tissue quantity limited TCR sequencing to a patient subset.

The V and J genes are TRBV10-3 and TRBJ2-1, with D possibly matching TRBD1 (6 bases). Sequenced sample: lung tumor tissue. This receptor was taken from a human donor with non-small cell lung cancer. The CDR3 region is CAISEGQYNEQFF. The DNA for the CDR3 is TGTGCCATCAGTGAAGGACAGTACAATGAGCAGTTCTTC.